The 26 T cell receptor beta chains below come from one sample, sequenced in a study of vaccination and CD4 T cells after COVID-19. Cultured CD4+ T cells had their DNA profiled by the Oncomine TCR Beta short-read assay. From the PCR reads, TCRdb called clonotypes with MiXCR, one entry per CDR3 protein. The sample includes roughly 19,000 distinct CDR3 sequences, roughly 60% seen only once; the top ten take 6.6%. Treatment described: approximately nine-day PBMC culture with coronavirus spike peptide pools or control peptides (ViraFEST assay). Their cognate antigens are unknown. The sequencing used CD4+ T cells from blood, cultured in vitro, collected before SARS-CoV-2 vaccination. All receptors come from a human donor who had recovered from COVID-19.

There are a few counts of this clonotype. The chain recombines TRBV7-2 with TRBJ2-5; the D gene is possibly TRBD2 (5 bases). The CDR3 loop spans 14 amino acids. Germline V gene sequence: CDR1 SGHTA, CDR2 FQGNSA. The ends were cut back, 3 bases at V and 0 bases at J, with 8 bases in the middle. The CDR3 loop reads CASSFKADQETQYF. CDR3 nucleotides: TGTGCCAGCAGCTTTAAAGCGGACCAAGAGACCCAGTACTTC.

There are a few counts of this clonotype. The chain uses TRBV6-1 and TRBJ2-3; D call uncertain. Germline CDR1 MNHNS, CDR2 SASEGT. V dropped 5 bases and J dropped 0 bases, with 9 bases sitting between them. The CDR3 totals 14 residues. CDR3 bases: TGTGCCAGCAGTCAGACACTGAGCACAGATACGCAGTATTTT. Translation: CASSQTLSTDTQYF.

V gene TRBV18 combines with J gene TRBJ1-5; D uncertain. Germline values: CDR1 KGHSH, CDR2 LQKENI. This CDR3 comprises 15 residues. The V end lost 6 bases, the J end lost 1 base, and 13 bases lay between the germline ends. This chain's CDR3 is CASSPTDGSNQPQHF. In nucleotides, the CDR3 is TGTGCCAGCTCGCCTACGGACGGCAGCAATCAGCCCCAGCATTTT.

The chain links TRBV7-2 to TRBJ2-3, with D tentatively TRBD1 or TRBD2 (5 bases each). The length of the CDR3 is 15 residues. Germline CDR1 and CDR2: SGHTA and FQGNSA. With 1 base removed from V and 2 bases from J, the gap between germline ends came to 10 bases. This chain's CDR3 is CASSLGPGPTDTQYF. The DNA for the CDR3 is TGTGCCAGCAGCTTAGGGCCGGGGCCCACAGATACGCAGTATTTT. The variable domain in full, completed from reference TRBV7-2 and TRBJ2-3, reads GAGVSQSPSNKVTEKGKDVELRCDPISGHTALYWYRQSLGQGLEFLIYFQGNSAPDKSGLPSDRFSAERTGGSVSTLTIQRTQQEDSAVYLCASSLGPGPTDTQYFGPGTRLTVL.

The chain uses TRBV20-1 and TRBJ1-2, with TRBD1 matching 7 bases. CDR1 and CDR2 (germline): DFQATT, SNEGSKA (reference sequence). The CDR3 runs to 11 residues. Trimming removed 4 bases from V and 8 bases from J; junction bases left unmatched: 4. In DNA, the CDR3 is TGCAGTGCTACGCGGGACAGCGGCTACACCTTC. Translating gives CSATRDSGYTF.

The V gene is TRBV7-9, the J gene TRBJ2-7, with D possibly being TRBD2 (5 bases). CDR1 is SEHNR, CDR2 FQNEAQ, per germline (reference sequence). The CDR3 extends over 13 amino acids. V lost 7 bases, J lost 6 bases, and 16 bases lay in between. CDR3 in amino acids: CASTRRRTLEQYF. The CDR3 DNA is TGTGCCAGCACTAGAAGGAGGACGCTCGAGCAGTACTTC.

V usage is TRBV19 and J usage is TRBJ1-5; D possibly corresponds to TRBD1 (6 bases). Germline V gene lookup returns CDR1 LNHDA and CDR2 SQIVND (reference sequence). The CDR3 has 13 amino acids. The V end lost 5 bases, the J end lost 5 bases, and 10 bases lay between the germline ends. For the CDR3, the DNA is TGTGCCAGTAGTTGGACAGTCGATCAGCCCCAGCATTTT. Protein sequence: CASSWTVDQPQHF. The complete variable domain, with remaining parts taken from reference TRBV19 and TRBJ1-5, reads DGGITQSPKYLFRKEGQNVTLSCEQNLNHDAMYWYRQDPGQGLRLIYYSQIVNDFQKGDIAEGYSVSREKKESFPLTVTSAQKNPTAFYLCASSWTVDQPQHFGDGTRLSIL.

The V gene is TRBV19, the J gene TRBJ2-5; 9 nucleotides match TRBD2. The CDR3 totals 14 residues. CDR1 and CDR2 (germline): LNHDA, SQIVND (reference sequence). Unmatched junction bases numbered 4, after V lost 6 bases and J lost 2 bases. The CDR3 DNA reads TGTGCCAGTAGAACTAGCGGGTCACAAGAGACCCAGTACTTC. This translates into CASRTSGSQETQYF.

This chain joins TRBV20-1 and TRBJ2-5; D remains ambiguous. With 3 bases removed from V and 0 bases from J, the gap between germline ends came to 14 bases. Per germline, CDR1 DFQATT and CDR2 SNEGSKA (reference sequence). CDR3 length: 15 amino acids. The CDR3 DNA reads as TGCAGTGCTAGTTTTTCGGTCGTGGACCAAGAGACCCAGTACTTC. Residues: CSASFSVVDQETQYF.

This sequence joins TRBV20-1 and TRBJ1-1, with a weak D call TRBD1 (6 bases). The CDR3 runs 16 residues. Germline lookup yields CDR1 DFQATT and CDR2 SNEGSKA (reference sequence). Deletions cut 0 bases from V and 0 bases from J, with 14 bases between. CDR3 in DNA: TGCAGTGCTAGAGAGAATCTAGGACAGATGAACACTGAAGCTTTCTTT. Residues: CSARENLGQMNTEAFF.

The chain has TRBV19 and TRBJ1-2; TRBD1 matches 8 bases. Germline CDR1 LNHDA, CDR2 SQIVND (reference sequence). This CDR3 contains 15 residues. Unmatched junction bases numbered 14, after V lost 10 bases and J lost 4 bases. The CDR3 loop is CATRLSQGAAYGYTF. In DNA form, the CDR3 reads TGTGCCACCAGACTTTCTCAGGGGGCGGCCTATGGCTACACCTTC.

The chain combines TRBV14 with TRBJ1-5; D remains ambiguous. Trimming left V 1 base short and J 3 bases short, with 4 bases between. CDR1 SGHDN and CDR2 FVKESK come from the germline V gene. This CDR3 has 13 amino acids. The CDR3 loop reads CASSQGINQPQHF. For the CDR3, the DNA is TGTGCCAGCAGCCAAGGGATCAATCAGCCCCAGCATTTT.

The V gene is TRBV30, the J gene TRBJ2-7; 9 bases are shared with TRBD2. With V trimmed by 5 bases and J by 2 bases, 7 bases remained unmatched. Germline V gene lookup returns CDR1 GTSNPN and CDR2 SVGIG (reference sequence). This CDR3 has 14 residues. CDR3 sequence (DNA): TGTGCCTGGCGCGGGGGGGACCAGACCTACGAGCAGTACTTC. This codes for CAWRGGDQTYEQYF.

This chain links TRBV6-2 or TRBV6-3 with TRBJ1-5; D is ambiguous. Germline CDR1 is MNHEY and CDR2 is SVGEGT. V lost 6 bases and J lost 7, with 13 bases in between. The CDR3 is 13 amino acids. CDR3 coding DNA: TGTGCCAGCAGATCAGTCGGTTTGCAGCCCCAGCATTTT. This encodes CASRSVGLQPQHF.

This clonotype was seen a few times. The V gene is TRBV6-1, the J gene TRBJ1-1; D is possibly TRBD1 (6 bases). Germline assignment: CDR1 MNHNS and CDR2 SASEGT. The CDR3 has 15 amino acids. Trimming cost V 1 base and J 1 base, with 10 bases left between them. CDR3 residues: CASSEELQGNTEAFF. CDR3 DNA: TGTGCCAGCAGTGAAGAATTACAGGGGAACACTGAAGCTTTCTTT.

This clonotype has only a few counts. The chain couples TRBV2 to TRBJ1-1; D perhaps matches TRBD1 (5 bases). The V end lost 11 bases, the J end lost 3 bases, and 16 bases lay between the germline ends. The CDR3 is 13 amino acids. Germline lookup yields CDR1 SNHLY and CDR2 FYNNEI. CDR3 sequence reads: CAQRRRRDTEAFF. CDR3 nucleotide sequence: TGTGCCCAACGGAGACGCAGGGACACTGAAGCTTTCTTT.

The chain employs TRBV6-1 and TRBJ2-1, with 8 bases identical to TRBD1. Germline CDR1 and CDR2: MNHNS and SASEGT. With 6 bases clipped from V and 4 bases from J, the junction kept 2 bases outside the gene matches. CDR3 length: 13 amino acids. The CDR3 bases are TGTGCCAGCAGATGGGACAGGTACAATGAGCAGTTCTTC. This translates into CASRWDRYNEQFF.

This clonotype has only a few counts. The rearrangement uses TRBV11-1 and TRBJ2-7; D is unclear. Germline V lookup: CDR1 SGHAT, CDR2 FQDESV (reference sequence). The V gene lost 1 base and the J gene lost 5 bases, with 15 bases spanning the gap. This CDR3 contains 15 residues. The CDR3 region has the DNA TGTGCCAGCAGCTTAGGGCTCCTCCCATCGGACGAGCAGTACTTC. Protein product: CASSLGLLPSDEQYF.

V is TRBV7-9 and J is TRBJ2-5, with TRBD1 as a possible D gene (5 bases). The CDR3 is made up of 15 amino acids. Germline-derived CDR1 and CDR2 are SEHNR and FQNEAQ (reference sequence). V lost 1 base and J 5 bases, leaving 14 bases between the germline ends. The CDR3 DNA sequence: TGTGCCAGCAGCTTAGAGGACACTTTGGGGGAGACCCAGTACTTC. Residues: CASSLEDTLGETQYF.

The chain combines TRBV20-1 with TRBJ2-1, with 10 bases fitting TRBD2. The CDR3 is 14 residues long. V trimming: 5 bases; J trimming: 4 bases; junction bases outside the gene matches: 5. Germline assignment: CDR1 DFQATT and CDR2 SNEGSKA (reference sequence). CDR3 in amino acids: CSAGGLAEYNEQFF. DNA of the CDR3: TGCAGTGCTGGCGGACTAGCGGAGTACAATGAGCAGTTCTTC.

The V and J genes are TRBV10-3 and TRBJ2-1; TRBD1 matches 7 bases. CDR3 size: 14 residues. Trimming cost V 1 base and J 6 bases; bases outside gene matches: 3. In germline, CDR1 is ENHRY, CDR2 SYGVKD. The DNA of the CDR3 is TGTGCCATCAGTGAGTACTCAGGGGGCAATGAGCAGTTCTTC. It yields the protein CAISEYSGGNEQFF.

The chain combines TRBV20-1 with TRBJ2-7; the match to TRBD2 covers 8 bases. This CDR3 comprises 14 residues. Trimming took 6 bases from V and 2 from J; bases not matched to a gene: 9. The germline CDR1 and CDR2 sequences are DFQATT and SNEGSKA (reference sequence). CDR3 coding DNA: TGCAGTGCGGGTACTAGCGGACTTACCTACGAGCAGTACTTC. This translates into CSAGTSGLTYEQYF.

The CDR3 spells CASSAGLRDVYGYTF. In DNA, the CDR3 is TGTGCCAGTAGTGCCGGGCTTCGAGACGTCTATGGCTACACCTTC. This chain connects TRBV19 to TRBJ1-2, with D uncertain. The CDR3 has 15 residues. Germline lookup yields CDR1 LNHDA and CDR2 SQIVND (reference sequence). Deletions cut 5 bases from V and 4 bases from J, with 17 bases between.

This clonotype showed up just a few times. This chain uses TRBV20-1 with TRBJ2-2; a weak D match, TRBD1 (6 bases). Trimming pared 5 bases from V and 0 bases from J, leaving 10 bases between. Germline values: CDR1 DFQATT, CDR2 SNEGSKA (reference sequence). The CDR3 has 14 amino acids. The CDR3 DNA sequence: TGCAGTGCTCTGCGGACAGCGAACACCGGGGAGCTGTTTTTT. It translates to CSALRTANTGELFF.

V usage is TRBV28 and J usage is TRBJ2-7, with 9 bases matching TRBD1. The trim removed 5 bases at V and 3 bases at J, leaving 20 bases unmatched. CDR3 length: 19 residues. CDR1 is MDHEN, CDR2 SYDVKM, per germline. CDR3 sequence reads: CASSTSLTAGQGVYYEQYF. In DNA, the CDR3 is TGTGCCAGCAGTACTAGTTTGACAGCGGGACAGGGAGTATACTACGAGCAGTACTTC.

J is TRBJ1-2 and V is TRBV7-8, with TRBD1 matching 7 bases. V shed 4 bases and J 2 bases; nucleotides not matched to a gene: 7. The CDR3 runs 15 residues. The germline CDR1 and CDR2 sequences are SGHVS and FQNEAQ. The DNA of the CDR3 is TGTGCCAGCAGCTCCAGGACAGGCCCGAACTATGGCTACACCTTC. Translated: CASSSRTGPNYGYTF.